This TCR beta chain was sequenced during a study of blood T cell repertoires in COVID-19. Across the study: The United States, Italy and Spain provided the acute and convalescent COVID-19 samples. PBMCs, B-cell-depleted T cells, or T cells were the source of the cDNA or gDNA that made up the material.

Original processing notes: Using reference gene primer amplification, nucleated cell counts were estimated. Produced via immunoSEQ multiplex PCR; TCRdb's table is partial and in-frame only. For V, J and clone size, that table is used; D and trimming come from the DNA. The sample records tens of thousands of clones, over 80% being singletons. J was trimmed by 4 bases and V by 4 bases; bases with no gene match: 5. Germline assignment: CDR1 MGHRA and CDR2 YSYEKL. This CDR3 is 15 amino acids long. In this sample, this clone turned up once. The receptor was isolated from a woman of 80 years or more with acute or convalescent COVID-19. The rearrangement uses TRBV4-1 and TRBJ1-1, with TRBD1 identical over 11 bases. Sequenced: peripheral blood. The CDR3 DNA sequence: TGCGCCAGCAGCCCACGGACAGGGGGCTTCACTGAAGCTTTCTTT. Amino acid sequence: CASSPRTGGFTEAFF.